Listed below are T cell receptor beta chains from one sample, sequenced in a study of CD8 T cells in ankylosing spondylitis. MiXCR was run by TCRdb on the 5' RACE reads, yielding one entry per CDR3 protein. The repertoire holds 150,000 to 200,000 distinct CDR3 sequences, with 10% to 15% as singletons. The material sequenced was blood, either unsorted or a sorted T cell fraction (not recorded which). The receptors here all came from a female donor with ankylosing spondylitis or in good health (not recorded which). The CDR3 runs from the conserved cysteine through the conserved F or W. A D gene is named only where the DNA matches it firmly. Clone size appears in some rows only: once, few, many, or a class for an expanded clone.

clone size	D gene	V gene	J gene	CDR3 DNA	CDR3 protein
many	TRBD2	TRBV20-1	TRBJ2-3	TGCAGTGCTAGAGAACTAGCGGGAGGGCCTTTGTTTACAGATACGCAGTATTTT	CSARELAGGPLFTDTQYF
-	-	TRBV7-3	TRBJ2-6	TGTGCCAGCAGCCAGATTGGGGCCAACGTCCTGACTTTC	CASSQIGANVLTF
many	-	TRBV15	TRBJ2-7	TGTGCCACCAGCAGATCTCCGGCAGGGAGCTCCTACGAGCAGTACTTC	CATSRSPAGSSYEQYF
many	TRBD1	TRBV7-2	TRBJ2-7	TGTGCCAGCACCCCTAGTGACAGGGCCTCCTACGAGCAGTACTTC	CASTPSDRASYEQYF
many	-	TRBV4-3	TRBJ1-1	TGCGCCAGCAGCCCCTCACAGGGATTGAACACTGAAGCTTTCTTT	CASSPSQGLNTEAFF
many	-	TRBV27	TRBJ2-7	TGTGCCAGCAGTTTAGGGCAGGGGACCTACGAGCAGTACTTC	CASSLGQGTYEQYF
many	-	TRBV7-9	TRBJ2-1	TGTGCCAGCAGCTTGTCTGGACAGAGAACTTACAATGAGCAGTTCTTC	CASSLSGQRTYNEQFF
many	-	TRBV20-1	TRBJ2-3	TGCAGTGCTCTAGCCCTGGGGGACCGCACAGATACGCAGTATTTT	CSALALGDRTDTQYF
many	-	TRBV20-1	TRBJ2-3	TGCAGTGCCACTTCAGGGAGAGCAGCTAGCACAGATACGCAGTATTTT	CSATSGRAASTDTQYF
-	-	TRBV9	TRBJ2-1	TGTGCCAGCAGCGTTTCATTTGGCGGCAGAAACTCGAATGAGCAGTTCTTC	CASSVSFGGRNSNEQFF
few	-	TRBV28	TRBJ2-3	TGTGCCAGCACCCCTGGCGAACAGGTGACAGATACGCAGTATTTT	CASTPGEQVTDTQYF
many	-	TRBV20-1	TRBJ2-5	TGCAGTACTAAAGGTTCCCAAGAGACCCAGTACTTC	CSTKGSQETQYF
many	-	TRBV20-1	TRBJ1-1	TGCAGTGCTGGTGGGACGGGTGGAGGGAACACTGAAGCTTTCTTT	CSAGGTGGGNTEAFF
many	TRBD1	TRBV4-1	TRBJ1-1	TGCGCCAGCAGACCCCCGGGACAGGTGAACACTGAAGCTTTCTTT	CASRPPGQVNTEAFF
-	-	TRBV7-8	TRBJ2-2	TGTGCCAGCAGCTTAGTGGATGGCTTGAACACCGGGGAGCTGTTTTTT	CASSLVDGLNTGELFF
many	TRBD2	TRBV12-3/TRBV12-4	TRBJ2-7	TGTGCCACCTCCACTAGCGTAAGCTCCTACGAGCAGTACTTC	CATSTSVSSYEQYF
-	TRBD2	TRBV20-1	TRBJ2-7	TGCAGTGCTTCCGGGACTAGCGGGAGGGGCTCCACCTACGAGCAGTACTTC	CSASGTSGRGSTYEQYF
many	TRBD2	TRBV4-2	TRBJ2-2	TGTGCCAGCAGCCAGCTCATAGCGGGAGGCGGAACCGGGGAGCTGTTTTTT	CASSQLIAGGGTGELFF
-	TRBD2	TRBV7-2	TRBJ2-1	TGTGCCAGCAGCCCGGGACTAGCGCACAATGAGCAGTTCTTC	CASSPGLAHNEQFF
few	TRBD2	TRBV5-6	TRBJ2-3	TGTGCCAGCAGCGGGAGGGTGGTAGGCACAGATACGCAGTATTTT	CASSGRVVGTDTQYF
many	-	TRBV14	TRBJ2-7	TGTGCCAGCAGCCGGACTCCTATTAACTACGAGCAGTACTTC	CASSRTPINYEQYF
many	TRBD2	TRBV28	TRBJ2-7	TGTGCCAGCAGCTACCGACTAGCGGGACTCTACGAGCAGTACTTC	CASSYRLAGLYEQYF
-	TRBD2	TRBV5-5	TRBJ2-7	TGTGCCAGCAGCCGAGGACTAGCGGGAACCTACGAGCAGTACTTC	CASSRGLAGTYEQYF
few	-	TRBV6-1	TRBJ2-7	TGTGCCAGCAAGACAGGCAGCTCCTACGAGCAGTACTTC	CASKTGSSYEQYF
many	TRBD2	TRBV3-1	TRBJ2-3	TGTGCCAGCAGCCAAAGCGGGAGGGCCCACCCGTCCTCACAGGATACGCAGTATTTT	CASSQSGRAHPSSQDTQYF
many	TRBD1	TRBV27	TRBJ2-5	TGTGCCAGCAGTGGGACAGCCGGAGAGACCCAGTACTTC	CASSGTAGETQYF
-	TRBD1	TRBV7-8	TRBJ2-2	TGTGCCAGCAGCCTCCTCGGAGGGACAGGGCTGTCCGGGGAGCTGTTTTTT	CASSLLGGTGLSGELFF
-	-	TRBV7-9	TRBJ2-7	TGTGCCAGCAGCCCCTCACTAGCAGGGTACGAGCAGTACTTC	CASSPSLAGYEQYF
many	-	TRBV7-9	TRBJ1-1	TGTGCCAGCAGCTTAGCTGCGCGGGGTGAAGCTTTCTTT	CASSLAARGEAFF
many	-	TRBV7-2	TRBJ2-2	TGTGCCAGCAGCCCCGTTGAGGCCTACACCGGGGAGCTGTTTTTT	CASSPVEAYTGELFF
-	-	TRBV7-2	TRBJ2-1	TGTGCCAGCAGCTTAGGTCGTTTTGCAGTTGAGCAGTTCTTC	CASSLGRFAVEQFF
few	-	TRBV5-1	TRBJ2-2	TGCGCCAGCAGCTTCCGAGAGTACACCGGGGAGCTGTTTTTT	CASSFREYTGELFF
many	TRBD1	TRBV4-3	TRBJ1-5	TGCGCCAGCAGCCAATATTACAGGGGTTATCAGCCCCAGCATTTT	CASSQYYRGYQPQHF
many	-	TRBV11-1	TRBJ2-5	TGTGCCAGCAGCTTCCGGACTGGCCTAAGGCAAGAGACCCAGTACTTC	CASSFRTGLRQETQYF